This is a list of T cell receptor beta chains from one sample in a study of early T cells in non-severe SARS-CoV-2 infection. MiXCR, applied by TCRdb to the 5' RACE reads, yields one record per CDR3 protein. The data contain over 80,000 distinct CDR3 sequences, around 12% of them singletons. The sample was whole blood, taken at baseline. Receptor source: an adult who was a healthcare worker with PCR-confirmed SARS-CoV-2 infection or an uninfected control (not recorded which). Each CDR3 is given with its conserved first and last residue. D genes are given only for firm matches. Clone size appears in some rows only: once, few, many, or a class for an expanded clone.

>TRBD1|TRBJ1-1|few|TRBV11-3
TGTGCCACCTCATGGGGTGGGACAGGGTCATCAATTGAAGCTTTCTTT
CATSWGGTGSSIEAFF
>-|TRBJ2-7|few|TRBV25-1
TGTGTCAGCACGCCGGGACTTGCCTACGAGCAGTACTTC
CVSTPGLAYEQYF
>-|TRBJ2-2|once|TRBV7-6
TGTGCCAGCAGCCCCCCGGCTAGCGAGAACACCGGGGAGCTGTTTTTT
CASSPPASENTGELFF
>TRBD1|TRBJ1-6|many|TRBV28
TGTGCCAGCAGACCACTGGACAGGGTCAGGAATTCACCCCTCCACTTT
CASRPLDRVRNSPLHF
>-|TRBJ2-7|-|TRBV12-3/TRBV12-4
TGTGCCAGCAGTTTTGCCCACTACGAGCAGTACTTC
CASSFAHYEQYF
>-|TRBJ2-5|few|TRBV24-1
TGTGCCACCAGTGATCCCGGGACTCAAGAGACCCAGTACTTC
CATSDPGTQETQYF
>-|TRBJ1-5|many|TRBV9
TGTGCCAGCAGCCCCTGGGGGATGGGACAGCCCCAGCATTTT
CASSPWGMGQPQHF
>-|TRBJ2-1|-|TRBV12-3/TRBV12-4
TGTGCCAGCAGTGACGGAGGCGCCTTAATCTACAATGAGCAGTTCTTC
CASSDGGALIYNEQFF
>-|TRBJ2-5|many|TRBV20-1
TGCAGTGCTAGACTCTTCCCGGGACCCCAAGAGACCCAGTACTTC
CSARLFPGPQETQYF
>-|TRBJ1-2|few|TRBV11-3
TGTGCCAGCAGCCGAAAATCGACAGGAACTAACTATGGCTACACCTTC
CASSRKSTGTNYGYTF
>-|TRBJ1-6|-|TRBV6-5
TGTGCCAGCACCGAGGAGGGACGGACCCGTTCACCCCTCCACTTT
CASTEEGRTRSPLHF
>-|TRBJ1-5|medium-sized|TRBV7-6
TGTGCCAGCAGCTTAGCTCCTGGGGGAGGGGATCAGCCCCAGCATTTT
CASSLAPGGGDQPQHF
>TRBD2|TRBJ2-3|many|TRBV2
TGTGCCAGCACAGGTCAAGCGGGAGTCTTCCCAGATACGCAGTATTTT
CASTGQAGVFPDTQYF
>-|TRBJ2-4|-|TRBV13
TGTGCCAGCAGCCCGACAGAGGAGTTACTAGGGGCCAAAAACATTCAGTACTTC
CASSPTEELLGAKNIQYF
>-|TRBJ1-2|-|TRBV20-1
TGCAGTGCTAGCGTGGTTGTGGGCTATGGCTACACCTTC
CSASVVVGYGYTF
>-|TRBJ2-7|few|TRBV2
TGTGCCAGCAGCCTCTCCGGGACGGGCACTTACGAGCAGTACTTC
CASSLSGTGTYEQYF
>-|TRBJ2-1|-|TRBV29-1
TGCAGCGTTGCCCCCTCGGGCGGGGCCTACAATGAGCAGTTCTTC
CSVAPSGGAYNEQFF
>-|TRBJ1-2|-|TRBV5-5
TGTGCCAGCAGTTATGATGCCCATGGCTACACCTTC
CASSYDAHGYTF
>-|TRBJ2-7|-|TRBV12-3/TRBV12-4
TGTGCCAGCAGTATAGACCCGGGTTCGGCCTACGAGCAGTACTTC
CASSIDPGSAYEQYF
>-|TRBJ2-7|-|TRBV28
TGTGCCAGCAGCACTTCGCGCGAGGGGGTAAGCGAGCAGTACTTC
CASSTSREGVSEQYF
>-|TRBJ2-2|many|TRBV7-8
TGTGCCAGCAGCTTAGCCCCGGGGCGCGGGGACACCGGGGAGCTGTTTTTT
CASSLAPGRGDTGELFF
>-|TRBJ1-5|few|TRBV21-1
TGTGCCAGCAAGCCGACGGCAGGGGGGCAGCCCCAGCATTTT
CASKPTAGGQPQHF
>-|TRBJ1-5|few|TRBV28
TGTGCCAGCAGTCCCGGGGCGCAGCCCCAGCATTTT
CASSPGAQPQHF
>-|TRBJ1-3|-|TRBV5-1
TGCGCCAGCAGCTTGTCTGCTAACGGAAACACCATATATTTT
CASSLSANGNTIYF
>-|TRBJ2-7|-|TRBV7-8
TGTGCCAGCAGCTTACTAGTAGGGGGATACGAGCAGTACTTC
CASSLLVGGYEQYF
>-|TRBJ1-3|few|TRBV12-5
TGTGCTAGTGGTTTTGGACAGCTCTCTGGAAACACCATATATTTT
CASGFGQLSGNTIYF
>-|TRBJ2-5|-|TRBV5-1
TGCGCCAGCAGCCCCGGGACAACCCAAGAGACCCAGTACTTC
CASSPGTTQETQYF
>TRBD2|TRBJ2-5|many|TRBV7-2
TGTGCCAGCAGCCCCTGGACTAGCGCGAGGCTGGAGACCCAGTACTTC
CASSPWTSARLETQYF
>TRBD1|TRBJ2-1|-|TRBV5-4
TGTGCCAGCAGCTCCCTCGGGACAGAAAGATACAATGAGCAGTTCTTC
CASSSLGTERYNEQFF
>-|TRBJ1-2|few|TRBV14
TGTGCCAGCAGAGGGGATTTACGTACTGGCTACACCTTC
CASRGDLRTGYTF
>TRBD1|TRBJ1-1|few|TRBV12-3/TRBV12-4
TGTGCCAGCAGTCCTCTGGGGACAGCGAACACTGAAGCTTTCTTT
CASSPLGTANTEAFF
>TRBD1|TRBJ1-2|many|TRBV2
TGTGCCAGCAGAGTCGACCGGACAGGGCCGGGCTATGGCTACACCTTC
CASRVDRTGPGYGYTF
>-|TRBJ1-4|many|TRBV2
TGTGCCAGCAGCTACCGGGACCAAGAAAAACTGTTTTTT
CASSYRDQEKLFF
>-|TRBJ1-1|few|TRBV7-3
TGTGCCAGCAGCCGAGGCTCGGGCACACCTAACACTGAAGCTTTCTTT
CASSRGSGTPNTEAFF
>-|TRBJ1-5|many|TRBV30
TGTGCCTGGAGTCCGGGGGCAGGGGAGTTGTGGGTTCAGCCCCAGCATTTT
CAWSPGAGELWVQPQHF
>-|TRBJ1-1|many|TRBV4-1
TGCGCCAGCAGCCAAGATGGCAGGGCCTTTGAAGCTTTCTTT
CASSQDGRAFEAFF
>-|TRBJ1-1|-|TRBV5-8
TGTGCCAGCAGCTTGGATATTGCGAACACTGAAGCTTTCTTT
CASSLDIANTEAFF
>TRBD2|TRBJ2-1|-|TRBV12-3/TRBV12-4
TGTGCCAGCAGCTCTAAGCGAGCGGGAGTATCTCTCAATGAGCAGTTCTTC
CASSSKRAGVSLNEQFF
>-|TRBJ1-2|many|TRBV7-2
TGTGCCAGCAGCTTAGACGGGCGGAGCTATGGCTACACCTTC
CASSLDGRSYGYTF
>-|TRBJ2-7|many|TRBV25-1
TGTGCCAGCAGCGTAGCCGACTACGAGCAGTACTTC
CASSVADYEQYF
>-|TRBJ2-2|few|TRBV12-3/TRBV12-4
TGTGCCAGCGGGACACATCACAGGGACGGGGAGCTGTTTTTT
CASGTHHRDGELFF
>-|TRBJ2-1|-|TRBV28
TGTGCCAGCACCCGTAATCGCAATGAGCAGTTCTTC
CASTRNRNEQFF